This TCR beta chain was captured in a study of monozygotic twins with inflammatory bowel disease (dated by TCRdb to between 2019 and 2020). Regarding the complete study: In total, 30 or so monozygotic twin pairs made up the full study: 19 Danish pairs, all IBD-discordant, plus nine German pairs, of which four were IBD-concordant and five were IBD-discordant. Disease-associated traits were sought mainly through comparisons between IBD patients and their genetically identical healthy co-twins within discordant pairs. Each individual had, on average, about 151 000 unique TCRalpha sequences and 181 000 unique TCRbeta sequences available for analysis.

The CDR3 has 15 amino acids, counting the end cysteine and phenylalanine. The nucleotide record is missing. The germline V gene specifies KGHDR as CDR1 and SFDVKD as CDR2. The protocol used for the library was 5' RACE. Preparation of each TCR library used approximately 3.5 ug of total RNA. cDNA was synthesized with SMARTScribe reverse transcriptase in eight separate reactions per sample. During cDNA synthesis, template switching was used to introduce unique molecular identifiers that contained a 6-nucleotide sample barcode. TCRalpha and TCRbeta cDNA was amplified in two nested PCRs of approximately 16 and 10 cycles, and bead purification was carried out after each PCR. Before amplification, the cDNA was both treated with uracil DNA-glycosylase and purified with the QIAquick PCR purification kit. The second PCR added Illumina TruSeq-compatible adapters along with sample-specific barcodes. Library quality and concentration were checked on TapeStation and Qubit, and libraries were pooled at around 5.3 ng each. Sequencing of pooled libraries was carried out on an Illumina HiSeq2500 single-index Rapid Run using 2 x 100 bp reads and custom sequencing primers. As for how the authors treated the data: PCR and sequencing errors were corrected by UMI-based consensus assembly using MiGEC version 1.2.6. MiXCR version 2.1.1 handled V(D)J alignment, clonotype assembly and CDR3 extraction. To normalise gene usage, clonotype sharing and MAIT/NKT TCR abundance, the analysis used the top 1000, 10 000 and 20 000 clonotypes per sample. Diversity was computed as the inverse Simpson index with the vegan R package after downsampling to 27 000 UMIs. Paired Mann-Whitney U tests were applied to discordant twin pairs, with Benjamini-Hochberg correction for multiple testing. TCRdb reprocessed the reads and assigns one entry to each CDR3 protein sequence, leaving out DNA. These V and J calls derive from TCRdb rather than the authors' analysis. Per the sample table, the count is 350,000 to 400,000 distinct CDR3 sequences. 2.6% of the sample comes from the top ten.

Points on this clonotype: No antigen is known for it.

From each donor, an approximately 2.6 ml peripheral blood sample was collected into PAXgene tubes and kept at -80 degrees C. Total RNA was isolated from whole blood with the PAXgene blood miRNA kit on an automated QIAcube, without T cell sorting. Peripheral blood from monozygotic twin pairs concordant or discordant for inflammatory bowel disease was subjected to deep TCRalpha and TCRbeta repertoire profiling with unique molecular barcoding. Smoking habits were recorded for all twin pairs, with individuals classified as current, former or never smokers. Study-wide conclusions, independent of this receptor: Background noise and inter-individual variability may have been introduced into the repertoires by the differing immunosuppressive treatments among patients. The analysis was unable to tell different T cell subtypes apart. No single strong signal or clonotype linked to IBD turned up in the results, so the idea that one exists was not supported. TCRbeta repertoire diversity, by inverse Simpson index, was decreased in IBD patients compared with their healthy co-twins. Repertoire similarity did not differ between concordant and discordant twins, possibly due to limited statistical power. Compared with healthy twins, IBD patients shared fewer clonotypes with other individuals, and the difference was most pronounced in patients with signs of disease activity.

The chain employs TRBV24-1 and TRBJ2-2; the D gene TCRdb calls, TRBD1, cannot be checked with no DNA. Input material: blood. The receptor was isolated from a human donor with ulcerative colitis or Crohn's disease, or a healthy co-twin of an affected twin (not recorded which). The CDR3 loop reads CATSDPREPSGELFF.